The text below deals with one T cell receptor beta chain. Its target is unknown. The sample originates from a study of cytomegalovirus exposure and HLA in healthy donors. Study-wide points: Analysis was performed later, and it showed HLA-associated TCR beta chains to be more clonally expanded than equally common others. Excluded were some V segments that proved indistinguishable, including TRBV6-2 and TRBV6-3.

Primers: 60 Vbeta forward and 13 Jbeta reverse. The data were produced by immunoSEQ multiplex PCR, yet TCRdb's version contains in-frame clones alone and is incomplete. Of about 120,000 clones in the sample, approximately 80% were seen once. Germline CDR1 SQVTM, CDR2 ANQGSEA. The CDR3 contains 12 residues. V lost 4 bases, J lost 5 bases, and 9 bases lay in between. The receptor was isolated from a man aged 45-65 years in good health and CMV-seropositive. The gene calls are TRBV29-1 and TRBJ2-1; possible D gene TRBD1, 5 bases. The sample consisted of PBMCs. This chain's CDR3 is CSVVGQHNEQFF. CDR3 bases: TGCAGCGTTGTGGGGCAGCACAATGAGCAGTTCTTC.